Listed below are T cell receptor beta chains from one sample, sequenced in a study of blood T cell repertoires in COVID-19. Profiling relied on immunoSEQ multiplex PCR, and the TCRdb table lists in-frame clones only, not all of them. The profile shows roughly 340,000 clones, about nine tenths of them singletons. Sequencing used peripheral blood. The receptors derive from a woman in her 70s with COVID-19, enrolled during active disease. CDR3s include the opening cysteine and the closing phenylalanine or tryptophan. A D gene is named only where the DNA matches it firmly. Not every row has a clone size; where given, it reads once, few, many or a size class.

clone_size,v_call,j_call,d_call,cdr3_aa,cdr3_nt
.,TRBV4-1,TRBJ1-4,.,CASSLGPLTPSVALEKLFF,TGCGCCAGCAGCTTAGGCCCGCTTACACCTTCAGTAGCTTTGGAAAAACTGTTTTTT
.,TRBV6-5,TRBJ1-6,TRBD1,CASSYGQGNSPLHF,TGTGCCAGCAGTTACGGACAGGGAAATTCACCCCTCCACTTT
once,TRBV4-3,TRBJ2-7,.,CASSQALGQRSSYEQYF,TGCGCCAGCAGCCAAGCCCTCGGACAGCGTAGCTCCTACGAGCAGTACTTC
.,TRBV5-6,TRBJ1-2,TRBD1,CASSSPDRGHSYGYTF,TGTGCCAGCAGCTCTCCGGACAGGGGGCATAGCTATGGCTACACCTTC
.,TRBV9,TRBJ2-2,TRBD2,CASSVGSSGGAAGELFF,TGTGCCAGCAGCGTAGGTTCAAGCGGGGGGGCCGCCGGGGAGCTGTTTTTT
.,TRBV11-3,TRBJ1-6,.,CASSPSENSPLHF,TGTGCCAGCAGCCCCAGCGAGAATTCACCCCTCCACTTT
.,TRBV6-5,TRBJ1-2,.,CASLEGVGYTF,TGTGCCAGCTTAGAAGGGGTTGGCTACACCTTC
.,TRBV7-2,TRBJ1-5,.,CASSLVRGQPQHF,TGTGCCAGCAGCTTAGTCCGGGGTCAGCCCCAGCATTTT
.,TRBV4-3,TRBJ1-5,.,CASSQRDGRQPQHF,TGCGCCAGCAGCCAGCGAGACGGGAGGCAGCCCCAGCATTTT
.,TRBV18,TRBJ2-7,TRBD2,CASSPQVAGGPYEQYF,TGTGCCAGCTCACCACAAGTAGCGGGGGGGCCCTACGAGCAGTACTTC
.,TRBV5-8,TRBJ2-1,TRBD2,CASSLGTSGENEQFF,TGTGCCAGCAGCTTAGGGACTAGCGGGGAGAATGAGCAGTTCTTC
.,TRBV7-3,TRBJ1-1,.,CASSLRQGATEAFF,TGTGCCAGCAGCTTAAGGCAGGGTGCCACTGAAGCTTTCTTT
.,TRBV2,TRBJ1-6,TRBD1,CASTQDRGNSPLHF,TGTGCCAGCACTCAGGACAGGGGAAATTCACCCCTCCACTTT
.,TRBV28,TRBJ1-2,TRBD1,CASSQGQTSYGYTF,TGTGCCAGTTCACAGGGACAGACCAGCTACGGCTACACCTTC
.,TRBV11-2,TRBJ2-7,TRBD1,CASTDEGQGPREQYF,TGTGCCAGCACCGATGAGGGACAGGGGCCTAGAGAGCAGTACTTC
.,TRBV28,TRBJ1-5,.,CASSRGGIADNQPQHF,TGTGCCAGCAGCCGCGGGGGGATTGCGGACAATCAGCCCCAGCATTTT
.,TRBV5-6,TRBJ1-3,.,CASSFWGGGNTIYF,TGTGCCAGCAGCTTTTGGGGAGGCGGAAACACCATATATTTT
.,TRBV20-1,TRBJ1-1,.,CSARDVSEAFF,TGCAGTGCTAGAGATGTATCGGAAGCTTTCTTT
.,TRBV28,TRBJ1-2,TRBD1,CASCRDRVNYGYTF,TGTGCCAGCTGCAGGGACAGGGTTAACTATGGCTACACCTTC
.,TRBV7-9,TRBJ2-7,TRBD1,CASSAGTAYEQYF,TGTGCCAGCAGCGCCGGGACAGCCTACGAGCAGTACTTC
.,TRBV5-1,TRBJ2-3,.,CASSLGRQARRTDTQYF,TGCGCCAGCAGCTTGGGGAGACAGGCAAGGCGTACAGATACGCAGTATTTT
.,TRBV27,TRBJ2-7,.,CASGWGAGAWEQYF,TGTGCCAGCGGATGGGGGGCGGGGGCTTGGGAGCAGTACTTC
.,TRBV4-2,TRBJ2-2,TRBD2,CASSWDYGTGELFF,TGTGCCAGCAGCTGGGACTATGGGACCGGGGAGCTGTTTTTT
.,TRBV11-3,TRBJ1-3,.,CASSLVNRDSGNTIYF,TGTGCCAGCAGCTTAGTAAATAGGGACTCAGGAAACACCATATATTTT
.,TRBV10-3,TRBJ2-3,.,CAISASGASDTQYF,TGTGCCATCAGTGCATCGGGAGCGTCAGATACGCAGTATTTT
.,TRBV2,TRBJ1-1,.,CASNGVGLNTEAFF,TGTGCCAGCAACGGGGTGGGGTTAAACACTGAAGCTTTCTTT
once,TRBV21-1,TRBJ2-3,.,CASSKVSSGHLESTQYF,TGTGCCAGCAGCAAAGTAAGTAGTGGCCACCTGGAGAGCACGCAGTATTTT
few,TRBV24-1,TRBJ1-1,TRBD1,CATSDTTGGNTEAFF,TGTGCCACCAGTGATACCACAGGGGGGAACACTGAAGCTTTCTTT
few,TRBV2,TRBJ1-1,.,CASRSGGRTEAFF,TGTGCCAGCAGATCGGGGGGGCGGACTGAAGCTTTCTTT
.,TRBV24-1,TRBJ1-1,.,CATSVSGRSEAFF,TGTGCCACCAGTGTTTCAGGGCGAAGTGAAGCTTTCTTT
once,TRBV9,TRBJ2-7,.,CASSVGVGGPYEQYF,TGTGCCAGCAGCGTAGGAGTCGGAGGCCCCTACGAGCAGTACTTC
.,TRBV28,TRBJ1-2,TRBD1,CASSASGGSGYTF,TGTGCCAGCAGTGCCTCAGGGGGCTCTGGCTACACCTTC
.,TRBV29-1,TRBJ1-2,TRBD1,CTPLRQGEGYGYTF,TGCACTCCTCTCAGACAGGGGGAGGGCTATGGCTACACCTTC
.,TRBV7-9,TRBJ2-5,.,CANSPLAGLGETQYF,TGTGCCAACTCCCCGTTAGCAGGGTTGGGAGAGACCCAGTACTTC
.,TRBV7-9,TRBJ1-1,TRBD1,CASSGTGRGTEAFF,TGTGCCAGCAGCGGGACAGGGAGGGGCACTGAAGCTTTCTTT
few,TRBV18,TRBJ2-7,.,CASSPVPREEQYF,TGTGCCAGCTCACCGGTGCCTAGGGAGGAGCAGTACTTC
.,TRBV7-9,TRBJ2-2,.,CARPRAGAANTGELFF,TGTGCCAGACCACGCGCGGGGGCCGCGAACACCGGGGAGCTGTTTTTT
.,TRBV5-1,TRBJ1-2,.,CASSPNRRDGYTF,TGCGCCAGCAGCCCCAATCGCAGGGATGGCTACACCTTC
.,TRBV24-1,TRBJ1-6,TRBD1,CATSDSRQGAWSPLHF,TGTGCCACCAGTGACTCCCGACAGGGGGCTTGGTCACCCCTCCACTTT
.,TRBV5-4,TRBJ2-5,TRBD2,CASSLDRTSQETQYF,TGTGCCAGCAGCTTGGACCGGACTAGCCAAGAGACCCAGTACTTC
.,TRBV5-4,TRBJ1-2,TRBD1,CASSSRQGGYGYTF,TGTGCCAGCAGCTCCCGACAGGGGGGATATGGCTACACCTTC
.,TRBV5-1,TRBJ2-2,TRBD2,CASSFGSGGNTGELFF,TGCGCCAGCAGCTTCGGTAGCGGGGGGAACACCGGGGAGCTGTTTTTT
.,TRBV12-5,TRBJ2-5,TRBD1,CASGLGTGGLQETQYF,TGTGCTAGTGGTTTGGGTACAGGGGGCCTCCAAGAGACCCAGTACTTC
.,TRBV10-3,TRBJ2-3,TRBD1,CAISSGQGTDTQYF,TGTGCCATCAGCTCTGGACAGGGGACAGATACGCAGTATTTT
.,TRBV3-1/TRBV3-2,TRBJ1-6,.,CASTSWQGGSPLHF,TGTGCCAGCACCTCCTGGCAGGGAGGTTCACCCCTCCACTTT
.,TRBV10-2,TRBJ2-7,TRBD1,CASMRIRDSHEQYF,TGCGCCAGCATGAGGATCCGGGACAGCCACGAGCAGTACTTC
.,TRBV6-5,TRBJ2-7,TRBD2,CASSYSSASGGHEQYF,TGTGCCAGCAGTTACTCGAGTGCTAGCGGGGGGCACGAGCAGTACTTC